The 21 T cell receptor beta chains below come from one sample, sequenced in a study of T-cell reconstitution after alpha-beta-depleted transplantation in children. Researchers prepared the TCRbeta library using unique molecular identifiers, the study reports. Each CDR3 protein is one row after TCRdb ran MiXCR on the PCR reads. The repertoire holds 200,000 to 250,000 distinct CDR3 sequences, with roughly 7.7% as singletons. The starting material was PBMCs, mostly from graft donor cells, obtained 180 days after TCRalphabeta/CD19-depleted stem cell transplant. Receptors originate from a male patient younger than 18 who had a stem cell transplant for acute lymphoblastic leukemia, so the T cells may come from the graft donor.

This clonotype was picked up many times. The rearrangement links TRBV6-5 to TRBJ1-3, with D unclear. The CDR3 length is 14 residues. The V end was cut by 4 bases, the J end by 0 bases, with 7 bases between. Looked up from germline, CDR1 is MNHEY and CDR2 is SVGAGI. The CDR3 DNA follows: TGTGCCAGCAGTTCCCTGTACTCTGGAAACACCATATATTTT. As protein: CASSSLYSGNTIYF.

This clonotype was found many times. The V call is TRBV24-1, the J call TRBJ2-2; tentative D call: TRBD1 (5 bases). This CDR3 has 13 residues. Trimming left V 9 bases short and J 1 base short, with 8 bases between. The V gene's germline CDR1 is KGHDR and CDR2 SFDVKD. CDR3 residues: CATDTGNTGELFF. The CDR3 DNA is TGTGCCACCGATACAGGGAACACCGGGGAGCTGTTTTTT.

The CDR3 here is CTISRGLAGAPRAGELFF. DNA of the CDR3: TGTACCATCAGCCGTGGACTAGCGGGGGCCCCGAGGGCCGGGGAGCTGTTTTTT. The chain joins TRBV2 to TRBJ2-2, with 13 positions matching TRBD2. This CDR3 contains 18 residues. The germline V gene encodes CDR1 SNHLY and CDR2 FYNNEI.

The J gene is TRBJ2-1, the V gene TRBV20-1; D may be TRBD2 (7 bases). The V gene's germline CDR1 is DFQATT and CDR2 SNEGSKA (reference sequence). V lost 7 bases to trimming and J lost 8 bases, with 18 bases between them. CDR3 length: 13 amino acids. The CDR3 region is CSVRGGRGYEQFF. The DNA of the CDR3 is TGCAGTGTCCGAGGGGGGAGGGGCTATGAGCAGTTCTTC.

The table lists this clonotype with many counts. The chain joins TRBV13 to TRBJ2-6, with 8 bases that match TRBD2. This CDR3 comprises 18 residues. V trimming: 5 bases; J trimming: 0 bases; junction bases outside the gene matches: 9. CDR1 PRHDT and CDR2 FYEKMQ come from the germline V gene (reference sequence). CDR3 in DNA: TGTGCCAGCAGCCCCCAGGTAGCGGGGAGCTCTGGGGCCAACGTCCTGACTTTC. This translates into CASSPQVAGSSGANVLTF.

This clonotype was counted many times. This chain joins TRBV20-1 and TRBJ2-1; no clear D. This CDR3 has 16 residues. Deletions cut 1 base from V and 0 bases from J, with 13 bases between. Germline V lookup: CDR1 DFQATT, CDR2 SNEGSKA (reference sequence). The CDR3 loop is CSARGLGLYSYNEQFF. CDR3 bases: TGCAGTGCTAGAGGTCTCGGGCTCTACTCCTACAATGAGCAGTTCTTC.

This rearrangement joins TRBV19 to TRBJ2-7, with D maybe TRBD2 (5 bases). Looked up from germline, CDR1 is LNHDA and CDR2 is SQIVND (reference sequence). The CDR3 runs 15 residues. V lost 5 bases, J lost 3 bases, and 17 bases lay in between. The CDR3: CASSPELGLDYEQYF. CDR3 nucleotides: TGTGCCAGTAGTCCCGAGTTAGGACTCGACTACGAGCAGTACTTC.

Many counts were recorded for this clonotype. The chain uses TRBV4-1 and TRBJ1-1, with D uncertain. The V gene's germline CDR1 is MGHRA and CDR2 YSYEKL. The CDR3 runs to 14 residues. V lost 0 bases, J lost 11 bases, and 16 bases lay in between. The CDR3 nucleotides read TGCGCCAGCAGCCAAGACCCGGGTGGATTGGTGGCTTTCTTT. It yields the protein CASSQDPGGLVAFF.

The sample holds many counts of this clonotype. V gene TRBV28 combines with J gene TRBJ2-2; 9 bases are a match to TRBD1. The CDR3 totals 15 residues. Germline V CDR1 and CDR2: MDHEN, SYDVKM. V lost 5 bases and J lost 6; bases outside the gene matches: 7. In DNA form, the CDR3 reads TGTGCCAGCAGTGCCGGACAGGGGAGGGCCGGGGAGCTGTTTTTT. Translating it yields CASSAGQGRAGELFF.

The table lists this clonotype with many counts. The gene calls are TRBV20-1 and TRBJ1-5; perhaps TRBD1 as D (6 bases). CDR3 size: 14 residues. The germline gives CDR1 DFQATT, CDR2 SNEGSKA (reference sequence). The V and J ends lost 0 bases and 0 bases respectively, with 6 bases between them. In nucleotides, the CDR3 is TGCAGTGCTAGAGAACAGGGTAGCAATCAGCCCCAGCATTTT. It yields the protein CSAREQGSNQPQHF.

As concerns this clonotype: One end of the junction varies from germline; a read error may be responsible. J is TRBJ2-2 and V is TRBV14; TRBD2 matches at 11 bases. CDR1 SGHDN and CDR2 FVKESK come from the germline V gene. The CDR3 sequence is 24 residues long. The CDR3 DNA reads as TGTGCCAGCAGCCAGAGGAGTAGCGGGGGGGCGGTGGCCGCGACATTGTCGAACACCGGGGAGCCGTTTTTT. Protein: CASSQRSSGGAVAATLSNTGEPFF.

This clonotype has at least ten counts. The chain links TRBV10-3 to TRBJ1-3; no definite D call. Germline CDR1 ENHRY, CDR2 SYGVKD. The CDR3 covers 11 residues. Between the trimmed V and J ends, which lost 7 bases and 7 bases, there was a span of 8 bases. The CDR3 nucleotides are TGTGCCATCAAAGCAGCCAACACCATATATTTT. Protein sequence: CAIKAANTIYF.

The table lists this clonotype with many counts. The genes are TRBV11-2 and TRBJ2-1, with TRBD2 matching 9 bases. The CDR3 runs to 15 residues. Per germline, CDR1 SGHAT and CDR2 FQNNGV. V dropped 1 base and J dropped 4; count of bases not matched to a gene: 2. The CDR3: CASSLVRGGYNEQFF. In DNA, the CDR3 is TGTGCCAGCAGCTTAGTGCGGGGGGGGTACAATGAGCAGTTCTTC.

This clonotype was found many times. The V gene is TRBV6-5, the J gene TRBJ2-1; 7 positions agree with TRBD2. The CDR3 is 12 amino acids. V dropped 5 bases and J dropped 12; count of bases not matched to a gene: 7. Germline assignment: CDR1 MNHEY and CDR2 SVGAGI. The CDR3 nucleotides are TGTGCCAGCAGTCTGGGGGGGAATAGGCAGTTCTTC. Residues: CASSLGGNRQFF.

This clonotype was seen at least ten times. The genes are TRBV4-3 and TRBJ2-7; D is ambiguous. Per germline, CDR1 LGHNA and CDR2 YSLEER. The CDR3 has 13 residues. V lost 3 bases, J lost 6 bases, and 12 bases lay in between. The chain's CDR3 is CASSHSVGREQYF. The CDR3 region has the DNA TGCGCCAGCAGCCACTCCGTCGGTCGCGAGCAGTACTTC.

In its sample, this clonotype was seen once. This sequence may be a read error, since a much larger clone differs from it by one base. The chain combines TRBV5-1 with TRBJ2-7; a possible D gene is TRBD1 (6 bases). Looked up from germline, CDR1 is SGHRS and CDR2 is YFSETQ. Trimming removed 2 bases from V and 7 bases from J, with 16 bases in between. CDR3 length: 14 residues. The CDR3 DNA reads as TGCGCCAGCAGCTTTTGGACAGCGAGTGGTGAGCAGTACTTC. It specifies CASSFWTASGEQYF.

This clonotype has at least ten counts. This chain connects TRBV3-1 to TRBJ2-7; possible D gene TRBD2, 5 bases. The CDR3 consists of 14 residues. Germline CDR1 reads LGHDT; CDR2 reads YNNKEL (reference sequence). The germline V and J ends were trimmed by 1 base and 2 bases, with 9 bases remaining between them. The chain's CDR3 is CASSQGGDAYEQYF. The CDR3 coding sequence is TGTGCCAGCAGCCAAGGGGGAGACGCCTACGAGCAGTACTTC.

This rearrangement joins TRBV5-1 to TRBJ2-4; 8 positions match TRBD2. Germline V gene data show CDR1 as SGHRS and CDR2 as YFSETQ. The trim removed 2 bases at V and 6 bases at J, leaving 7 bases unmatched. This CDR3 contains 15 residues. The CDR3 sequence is CASSFGAGVGNIQYF. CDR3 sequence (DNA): TGCGCCAGCAGCTTCGGAGCGGGAGTCGGAAACATTCAGTACTTC.

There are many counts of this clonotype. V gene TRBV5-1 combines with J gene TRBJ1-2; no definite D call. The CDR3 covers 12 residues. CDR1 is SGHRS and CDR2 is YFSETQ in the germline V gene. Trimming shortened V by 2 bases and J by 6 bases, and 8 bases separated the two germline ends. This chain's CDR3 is CASSLMQDGYTF. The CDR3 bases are TGCGCCAGCAGCTTAATGCAGGATGGCTACACCTTC.

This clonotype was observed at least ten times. CDR3 protein: CSAKKLGPYEQYF. CDR3 DNA: TGCAGTGCAAAAAAGCTGGGACCCTACGAGCAGTACTTC. The chain uses TRBV20-1 and TRBJ2-7; D tentatively fits TRBD1 or TRBD2 (5 bases each). CDR1 DFQATT and CDR2 SNEGSKA come from the germline V gene (reference sequence). The CDR3 is made up of 13 amino acids. Trimming stripped 6 bases from V and 2 bases from J, with 14 bases between.

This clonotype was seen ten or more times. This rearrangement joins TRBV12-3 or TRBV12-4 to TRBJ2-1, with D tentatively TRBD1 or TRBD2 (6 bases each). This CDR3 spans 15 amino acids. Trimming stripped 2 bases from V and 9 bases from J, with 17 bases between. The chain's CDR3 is CASSLQLRGPGEQFF. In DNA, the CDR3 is TGTGCCAGCAGTTTACAACTCCGGGGGCCCGGTGAGCAGTTCTTC.